These 20 T cell receptor beta chains were sequenced from one sample in a study of T cell responses to AZD1222 COVID-19 vaccine. The method was immunoSEQ multiplex PCR; TCRdb's version includes in-frame clones alone and lacks a portion of them. The repertoire includes 160,000 or so clones, around 90% of them detected once, and less than 3% sits in the top ten. Here the sequenced sample was peripheral blood, taken on day 0 of AZD1222 vaccination. Every receptor here comes from an adult in good health.

The rearrangement uses TRBV19 and TRBJ1-2; D is uncertain. The germline V and J ends were trimmed by 5 bases and 2 bases, with 15 bases remaining between them. Germline V gives CDR1 LNHDA, CDR2 SQIVND (reference sequence). The CDR3 extends over 15 amino acids. For the CDR3, the DNA is TGTGCCAGTAGTTCCCAGGAGCAGACAAACTATGGCTACACCTTC. Amino acid sequence: CASSSQEQTNYGYTF.

CDR3: CATSDYNTDTQYF. Written as DNA, the CDR3 is TGTGCCACCAGTGACTATAACACAGATACGCAGTATTTT. The chain uses TRBV24-1 and TRBJ2-3; no definite D call. V gave up 4 bases and J gave up 2 bases, with 6 bases separating them. CDR1 is KGHDR and CDR2 is SFDVKD in the germline V gene. The CDR3 totals 13 residues.

The chain couples TRBV6-5 to TRBJ2-2; D remains ambiguous. Trimming took 0 bases from V and 4 from J, leaving 6 bases between them. The germline V gene has CDR1 MNHEY and CDR2 SVGAGI. The CDR3 contains 14 residues. CDR3 sequence: CASSYSSGTGELFF. Written as DNA, the CDR3 is TGTGCCAGCAGTTACTCGTCAGGCACCGGGGAGCTGTTTTTT.

This sequence joins TRBV10-3 and TRBJ1-6; TRBD1 is a possible D gene (5 bases). The CDR3 extends over 14 amino acids. V was trimmed by 7 bases and J by 6 bases, leaving 13 bases between them. Germline V gene data show CDR1 as ENHRY and CDR2 as SYGVKD. This CDR3 reads CAINSGMSNSPLHF. The CDR3 nucleotides are TGTGCCATCAACTCAGGGATGAGTAATTCACCCCTCCACTTT.

The chain links TRBV7-6 to TRBJ2-5; unclear D gene. CDR3 size: 16 residues. Germline values: CDR1 SGHVS, CDR2 FNYEAQ. Between the trimmed V and J ends, which lost 0 bases and 2 bases, there was a span of 13 bases. Here the CDR3 reads CASSLASLLGQETQYF. The CDR3 DNA is TGTGCCAGCAGCTTAGCTAGCCTCCTCGGACAAGAGACCCAGTACTTC.

This clone was detected only a few times. The chain couples TRBV19 to TRBJ2-7; D is unresolved. CDR1 is LNHDA and CDR2 is SQIVND in the germline V gene (reference sequence). Trimming stripped 5 bases from V and 6 bases from J, with 20 bases between. The CDR3 runs to 15 residues. In nucleotides, the CDR3 is TGTGCCAGTAGTCTCCGACCCGACCAAATCTCCGAGCAGTACTTC. It encodes CASSLRPDQISEQYF. Looking up the rest from reference TRBV19 and TRBJ2-7 gives the full variable domain: DGGITQSPKYLFRKEGQNVTLSCEQNLNHDAMYWYRQDPGQGLRLIYYSQIVNDFQKGDIAEGYSVSREKKESFPLTVTSAQKNPTAFYLCASSLRPDQISEQYFGPGTRLTVT.

The chain couples TRBV19 to TRBJ2-1; 8 bases line up with TRBD2. CDR1 is LNHDA and CDR2 is SQIVND in the germline V gene (reference sequence). The V segment lost 1 base and the J segment 14 bases; nucleotides outside the gene matches: 7. CDR3 size: 13 residues. As DNA, the CDR3 is TGTGCCAGTAGTATAGTGAGAGGGACTAGAGAGTTCTTC. It codes for CASSIVRGTREFF.

Only one count was recorded for this clone. The gene calls are TRBV4-1 and TRBJ2-5, with TRBD2 as a possible D gene (6 bases). Trimming left V 0 bases short and J 2 bases short, with 13 bases between. The CDR3 has 16 amino acids. The V gene's germline CDR1 is MGHRA and CDR2 YSYEKL. The CDR3 protein is CASSQDSGLVQETQYF. Written as DNA, the CDR3 is TGCGCCAGCAGCCAAGACAGCGGGCTAGTACAAGAGACCCAGTACTTC.

This chain uses TRBV27 with TRBJ1-6; 11 bases agree with TRBD1. Losses at the gene ends were 0 bases for V and 4 bases for J; bases not matched to a gene: 5. CDR1 MNHEY and CDR2 SMNVEV come from the germline V gene (reference sequence). The CDR3 has 18 amino acids. The CDR3 here is CASSLSHGTGGYNSPLHF. The CDR3 nucleotides read TGTGCCAGCAGTTTATCCCACGGGACAGGGGGTTATAATTCACCCCTCCACTTT.

The J gene is TRBJ1-1, the V gene TRBV12-3 or TRBV12-4; D uncertain. The CDR3 contains 13 residues. V gave up 3 bases and J gave up 1 base, with 6 bases separating them. This CDR3 is CASSFQWNTEAFF. CDR3 DNA sequence: TGTGCCAGCAGTTTTCAGTGGAACACTGAAGCTTTCTTT.

This chain connects TRBV3-1 (or the pseudogene TRBV3-2) to TRBJ2-7; D uncertain. From germline, CDR1 is LGHDT and CDR2 YNNKEL (reference sequence). The CDR3 has 15 amino acids. The V end was cut by 0 bases, the J end by 0 bases, with 9 bases between. This chain's CDR3 is CASSQDWGSSYEQYF. The CDR3 region has the DNA TGTGCCAGCAGCCAAGATTGGGGTAGCTCCTACGAGCAGTACTTC.

V usage is TRBV4-1 and J usage is TRBJ2-7, with 7 bases fitting TRBD2. Germline V gives CDR1 MGHRA, CDR2 YSYEKL. With V trimmed by 0 bases and J by 5 bases, 7 bases remained unmatched. This CDR3 is 15 amino acids long. DNA for the CDR3: TGCGCCAGCAGCCAAGAGGGCGGGAGAGACCACGAGCAGTACTTC. This encodes CASSQEGGRDHEQYF.

The CDR3 region is CASSNLEQAFF. The CDR3 region has the DNA TGCGCCAGCAGTAACCTCGAACAGGCTTTCTTT. V and J are TRBV5-1 and TRBJ1-1; no definite D call. CDR1 and CDR2 from the germline V gene are SGHRS and YFSETQ. The CDR3 consists of 11 residues. V was clipped by 5 bases and J by 11 bases, with 13 bases between them.

The chain combines TRBV3-1 (or the pseudogene TRBV3-2) with TRBJ1-2; 7 nucleotides agree with TRBD1. CDR3 length equals 16 residues. Trimming took 4 bases from V and 5 from J; bases not matched to a gene: 13. The germline V gene encodes CDR1 LGHDT and CDR2 YNNKEL (reference sequence). The CDR3 loop is CASSPSLKDRSYGYTF. The CDR3 DNA sequence: TGTGCCAGCAGCCCCTCCCTAAAGGACAGGTCTTATGGCTACACCTTC.

The chain joins TRBV7-7 to TRBJ2-3; 10 bases map to TRBD2. Unmatched junction bases numbered 9, after V lost 5 bases and J lost 1 base. Germline V gene data show CDR1 as SSHAT and CDR2 as FNYEAQ (reference sequence). The CDR3 length is 17 residues. The CDR3 loop is CASSARAGTSGTDTQYF. The CDR3 DNA follows: TGTGCCAGCAGCGCCCGCGCCGGGACTAGCGGCACAGATACGCAGTATTTT.

The V call is TRBV19, the J call TRBJ1-3, with unresolved D. This CDR3 has 13 amino acids. Trimming removed 3 bases at V and 4 bases at J, with 7 bases between. Looked up from germline, CDR1 is LNHDA and CDR2 is SQIVND (reference sequence). CDR3 DNA: TGTGCCAGTAGTATTGAAGACGGAAACACCATATATTTT. Its translation: CASSIEDGNTIYF.

Ten or more counts support this clone. This rearrangement joins TRBV5-4 to TRBJ2-3; 10 nucleotides align to TRBD2. Germline V CDR1 and CDR2: SGHNT, YYREEE (reference sequence). Germline trimming cut 6 bases from V and 2 bases from J; bases unmatched to any gene: 9. The CDR3 has 16 residues. In DNA form, the CDR3 reads TGTGCCAGCACCCCGGAGGGACTAGCGTCCACAGATACGCAGTATTTT. This gives the protein CASTPEGLASTDTQYF.

The J gene is TRBJ1-2, the V gene TRBV5-1, with a weak D call TRBD1 (5 bases). The germline gives CDR1 SGHRS, CDR2 YFSETQ. V was shortened by 2 bases and J by 4 bases, with 12 bases between the two germline ends. This CDR3 comprises 14 residues. CDR3 amino acids: CASSFRPGPYGYTF. The CDR3 DNA sequence: TGCGCCAGCAGCTTCAGACCGGGACCCTATGGCTACACCTTC.

J is TRBJ2-1 and V is TRBV7-9; 11 bases line up with TRBD1. CDR1 is SEHNR and CDR2 is FQNEAQ in the germline V gene (reference sequence). V was clipped by 4 bases and J by 7 bases; unmatched bases: 6. The CDR3 totals 15 residues. The CDR3 DNA reads TGTGCCAGCAGCTCTCGGACAGGGGGCTCGAATGAGCAGTTCTTC. It translates to CASSSRTGGSNEQFF.

The chain couples TRBV18 to TRBJ1-5; D not resolved. The CDR3 covers 13 residues. Germline V CDR1 and CDR2: KGHSH, LQKENI. Trimming took off 2 bases at V and 6 bases at J, with 8 bases between the two ends. For the CDR3, the DNA is TGTGCCAGCTCACCAGTATCGGGTCAGCCCCAGCATTTT. The encoded protein is CASSPVSGQPQHF.